A single sample is the source of the 18 T cell receptor beta chains below, sequenced in a study of radiotherapy plus CTLA-4 blockade in lung cancer. The method was immunoSEQ multiplex PCR; TCRdb's version includes in-frame clones alone and lacks a portion of them. The data show 90,000 to 150,000 clones, approximately 84% seen once. The starting material was peripheral blood, obtained from a patient treated with radiotherapy plus ipilimumab. All receptors come from a human donor with non-small cell lung cancer who had a partial response to radiotherapy plus ipilimumab.

The V call is TRBV28, the J call TRBJ1-1, with 7 bases fitting TRBD1. CDR1 and CDR2 from the germline V gene are MDHEN and SYDVKM. Unmatched junction bases numbered 2, after V lost 6 bases and J lost 4 bases. The CDR3 has 12 residues. The CDR3 is CASRQGGTEAFF. The CDR3 nucleotides read TGTGCCAGCAGGCAGGGGGGCACTGAAGCTTTCTTT.

This clone turned up a few times. CDR3 residues: CASSSPTGFSGYTF. DNA of the CDR3: TGTGCCAGCAGTTCCCCGACAGGGTTTAGTGGCTACACCTTC. V is TRBV6-6 and J is TRBJ1-2; 7 bases agree with TRBD1. V gave up 4 bases and J gave up 7 bases; unmatched junction bases: 9. The CDR3 is made up of 14 amino acids. Germline CDR1 and CDR2: MNHNY and SVGAGI (reference sequence).

This chain uses TRBV30 with TRBJ1-5; a weak D match, TRBD1 (6 bases). The V and J ends lost 1 base and 7 bases respectively, with 17 bases between them. Germline V gene sequence: CDR1 GTSNPN, CDR2 SVGIG (reference sequence). The CDR3 consists of 15 residues. The DNA for the CDR3 is TGTGCCTGGAGTGGGGCCGGGGGGGCGCGCCAGCCCCAGCATTTT. Amino acid sequence: CAWSGAGGARQPQHF.

V usage is TRBV28 and J usage is TRBJ1-1; TRBD1 might be the D (5 bases). The germline CDR1 and CDR2 sequences are MDHEN and SYDVKM. The ends were cut back, 1 base at V and 8 bases at J, with 14 bases in the middle. This CDR3 is 14 amino acids long. The CDR3 DNA follows: TGTGCCAGCAGTTTATCGGCAGGGCGTAGGGAAGCTTTCTTT. It codes for CASSLSAGRREAFF.

The chain couples TRBV19 to TRBJ2-1; the match to TRBD2 covers 9 bases. This CDR3 is built from 19 residues. Germline CDR1 reads LNHDA; CDR2 reads SQIVND (reference sequence). V was clipped by 5 bases and J by 0 bases; unmatched bases: 14. DNA for the CDR3: TGTGCCAGTAGTGTGTACGCGGGAGGGTCCTACGGCTCCTACAATGAGCAGTTCTTC. This sequence encodes CASSVYAGGSYGSYNEQFF. Full variable domain (remainder filled in from reference TRBV19 and TRBJ2-1): DGGITQSPKYLFRKEGQNVTLSCEQNLNHDAMYWYRQDPGQGLRLIYYSQIVNDFQKGDIAEGYSVSREKKESFPLTVTSAQKNPTAFYLCASSVYAGGSYGSYNEQFFGPGTRLTVL.

The rearrangement joins TRBV5-4 to TRBJ2-3, with no clear D. CDR1 and CDR2 (germline): SGHNT, YYREEE (reference sequence). The CDR3 consists of 15 residues. V gave up 1 base and J gave up 1 base, with 10 bases separating them. CDR3 residues: CASSLKADRTDTQYF. For the CDR3, the DNA is TGTGCCAGCAGCTTGAAGGCGGATCGCACAGATACGCAGTATTTT.

The chain links TRBV6-5 to TRBJ2-7, with unresolved D. The CDR3 sequence is 14 residues long. Germline V gene data show CDR1 as MNHEY and CDR2 as SVGAGI. V lost 6 bases and J lost 6, with 18 bases in between. The CDR3 DNA sequence: TGTGCCAGCAGGAGGAAGTCCAAGAGTCGCGAGCAGTACGTC. As protein: CASRRKSKSREQYV.

CDR3 DNA: TGTGCCAGCAGCCAAGAAGAGGGACAGCGGAATCAGCCCCAGCATTTT. It codes for CASSQEEGQRNQPQHF. The genes are TRBV4-2 and TRBJ1-5; the match to TRBD1 covers 7 bases. This CDR3 spans 16 amino acids. CDR1 is LGHNA, CDR2 YNFKEQ, per germline. J lost 4 bases, V lost 0 bases, and 6 bases had no gene match.

The rearrangement links TRBV7-9 to TRBJ1-3; the D gene is possibly TRBD1 (6 bases). The germline gives CDR1 SEHNR, CDR2 FQNEAQ (reference sequence). The V end was cut by 5 bases, the J end by 4 bases, with 18 bases between. This CDR3 spans 16 amino acids. As DNA, the CDR3 is TGTGCCAGCAGCCCCCGGCGGGGGGCGCCCGGAAACACCATATATTTT. This gives the protein CASSPRRGAPGNTIYF.

This clone was observed a single time. The V and J genes are TRBV19 and TRBJ2-1; TRBD1 aligns across 9 bases. CDR1 and CDR2 from the germline V gene are LNHDA and SQIVND (reference sequence). The CDR3 runs 13 residues. Trimming at V came to 4 bases and at J to 7 bases, leaving 2 bases not matched to a gene. The CDR3 DNA sequence: TGTGCCAGTAGTAAGGGGACAGGGAATGAGCAGTTCTTC. Its translation: CASSKGTGNEQFF.

This chain links TRBV4-2 with TRBJ1-1; 9 bases agree with TRBD1. This CDR3 contains 15 residues. Germline loops: CDR1 LGHNA, CDR2 YNFKEQ. V dropped 0 bases and J dropped 6; count of bases not matched to a gene: 5. CDR3 DNA sequence: TGTGCCAGCAGCCAAGATAGGACAGGGGTCTCTGAAGCTTTCTTT. Encoded protein: CASSQDRTGVSEAFF.

The J gene is TRBJ1-5, the V gene TRBV5-1, with a possible D match to TRBD1 (6 bases). Deletions cut 2 bases from V and 1 base from J, with 10 bases between. The CDR3 has 15 amino acids. Germline lookup yields CDR1 SGHRS and CDR2 YFSETQ. CDR3 amino acids: CASSFLGASNQPQHF. The DNA for the CDR3 is TGCGCCAGCAGCTTCTTGGGGGCAAGCAATCAGCCCCAGCATTTT. Variable domain in full (rest from reference TRBV5-1 and TRBJ1-5): KAGVTQTPRYLIKTRGQQVTLSCSPISGHRSVSWYQQTPGQGLQFLFEYFSETQRNKGNFPGRFSGRQFSNSRSEMNVSTLELGDSALYLCASSFLGASNQPQHFGDGTRLSIL.

The chain uses TRBV5-6 and TRBJ2-7; D perhaps matches TRBD1 (6 bases). This CDR3 region has 14 residues. The V end lost 4 bases, the J end lost 4 bases, and 15 bases lay between the germline ends. Germline assignment: CDR1 SGHDT and CDR2 YYEEEE. The CDR3 protein is CASSLDSTAYEQYV. CDR3 sequence (DNA): TGTGCCAGCAGCCTGGACAGCACCGCTTACGAGCAGTACGTC.

There are a few counts of this clone. The genes are TRBV30 and TRBJ1-2; D unresolved. Per the germline V gene, CDR1 is GTSNPN and CDR2 is SVGIG (reference sequence). V lost 0 bases, J lost 2 bases, and 13 bases lay in between. This CDR3 comprises 15 residues. The DNA for the CDR3 is TGTGCCTGGAGTGTAACTCCCATCAGGAACTATGGCTACACCTTC. This gives the protein CAWSVTPIRNYGYTF.

J is TRBJ2-2 and V is TRBV6-6, with 8 bases matching TRBD2. This CDR3 region has 16 residues. Germline CDR1 MNHNY, CDR2 SVGAGI (reference sequence). Unmatched junction bases numbered 8, after V lost 6 bases and J lost 2 bases. The CDR3, as DNA: TGTGCCAGCAGGCTCACTAGCGGACCAAACACCGGGGAGCTGTTTTTT. Protein sequence: CASRLTSGPNTGELFF.

V is TRBV4-3 and J is TRBJ2-3, with D hard to call. V was cut by 1 base and J by 1 base, with 12 bases left in between. This CDR3 has 16 amino acids. Germline assignment: CDR1 LGHNA and CDR2 YSLEER. The CDR3 loop reads CASSQVLHLGTDTQYF. CDR3 sequence (DNA): TGCGCCAGCAGCCAAGTCCTTCATCTAGGCACAGATACGCAGTATTTT.

The CDR3 DNA sequence: TGTGCCAGCAATCGGTTAGCCGGGTCTCTTGAGCAGTTCTTC. The encoded protein is CASNRLAGSLEQFF. This rearrangement joins TRBV27 to TRBJ2-1; no clear D. The V end was cut by 7 bases, the J end by 9 bases, with 19 bases between. The CDR3 is made up of 14 amino acids. The germline CDR1 and CDR2 sequences are MNHEY and SMNVEV (reference sequence).

This clone appeared a single time. The J gene is TRBJ1-4, the V gene TRBV15; unclear D gene. The V end was cut by 3 bases, the J end by 3 bases, with 8 bases between. The germline V gene encodes CDR1 LNHNV and CDR2 YYDKDF (reference sequence). This CDR3 contains 14 residues. The CDR3 protein is CATSSQFANEKLFF. Written as DNA, the CDR3 is TGTGCCACCAGCAGCCAGTTCGCTAATGAAAAACTGTTTTTT.